This TCR beta chain was captured in a study of T-cell reconstitution after alpha-beta-depleted transplantation in children. With 7 bases clipped from V and 3 bases from J, the junction kept 8 bases outside the gene matches. Per germline, CDR1 DFQATT and CDR2 SNEGSKA (reference sequence). CDR3 length equals 15 residues. Study-level points and caveats: From surviving recipient T cells and thymic progenitors came the high day-60 TCRbeta diversity observed in some patients.

Using unique molecular identifiers, the investigators prepared the TCRbeta library. One entry per CDR3 protein results from TCRdb running MiXCR on the PCR reads. The sample comprises approximately 97,000 distinct CDR3 sequences, around 5.9% of which are singletons, and 5.5% to 7% rests with the top ten. This clonotype was detected many times. Its target is unknown. The specimen comprised PBMCs, mostly from graft donor cells, sampled 60 days after TCRalphabeta/CD19-depleted stem cell transplant. The rearrangement joins TRBV20-1 to TRBJ2-5, with 13 bases identical to TRBD2. The source of this sequence is a female patient aged 2-15 years who had a stem cell transplant for Fanconi anemia, so the T cells may come from the graft donor. The DNA for the CDR3 is TGCAGTGTCTCCCCCGGACTAGCGGGGGAAGAGACCCAGTACTTC. Amino acid sequence: CSVSPGLAGEETQYF.